This T cell receptor beta chain was documented in a study of neoadjuvant nivolumab and ipilimumab in lung cancer. Study-level results: Blood richness before therapy tracked richness in tumors resected after neoadjuvant therapy.

A note on this clone: What it recognizes is unknown.

This CDR3 spans 12 amino acids. The junction had 6 bases not matched to a gene; V was cut back by 6 bases and J by 15 bases. CDR1 and CDR2 from the germline V gene are MNHEY and SMNVEV (reference sequence). The data were produced by immunoSEQ multiplex PCR, yet TCRdb's version contains in-frame clones alone and is incomplete. The sample lists 5,500 to 8,500 clones, around four fifths occurring once. The sequences come from tumor tissue, collected after neoadjuvant nivolumab, alone or with ipilimumab, at or shortly before surgery. The receptor was derived from an adult with non-small cell lung cancer. This chain joins TRBV27 and TRBJ1-6, with 9 bases fitting TRBD1. In DNA, the CDR3 is TGTGCCAGCAGCCACACGACAGGGGGCCTCCACTTT. This gives the protein CASSHTTGGLHF.